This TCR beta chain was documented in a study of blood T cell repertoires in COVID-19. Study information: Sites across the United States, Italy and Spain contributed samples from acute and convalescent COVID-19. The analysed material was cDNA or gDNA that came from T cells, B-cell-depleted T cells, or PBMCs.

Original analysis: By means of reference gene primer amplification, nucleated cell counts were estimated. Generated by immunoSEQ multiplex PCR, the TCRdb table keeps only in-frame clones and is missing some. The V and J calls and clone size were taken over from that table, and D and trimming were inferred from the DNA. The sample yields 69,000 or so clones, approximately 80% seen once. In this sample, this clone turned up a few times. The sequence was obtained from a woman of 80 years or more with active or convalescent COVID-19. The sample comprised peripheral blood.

CDR3 in DNA: TGTGCCAGTAGTATAGGGTTCACAGGGAGTCGGGAGCTGTTTTTT. Protein product: CASSIGFTGSRELFF. V and J are TRBV19 and TRBJ2-2, with D perhaps matching TRBD1 (6 bases). Germline CDR1 and CDR2: LNHDA and SQIVND (reference sequence). The CDR3 is 15 amino acids. Trimming pared 1 base from V and 9 bases from J, leaving 15 bases between.